These 22 T cell receptor beta chains were all obtained from the same sample, sequenced in a study of blood T cell repertoires in COVID-19 (dated by TCRdb to the early 2020s). To prepare the library, the immunoSEQ multiplex PCR assay was applied. TCRdb provides this immuneACCESS table in a form limited to in-frame rearrangements. Some clones are lacking; in checked studies, under half of them reflect an unresolved V gene, and why the rest are absent is not known. The sample yields 50,000 to 80,000 clones; 88% were counted once. Of the sample, about 9.5% is held by the ten largest clones. Source material: PBMCs or T cells enriched from blood (not recorded which). Source of these receptors: a woman aged 40-49 years who had recovered from COVID-19.

J is TRBJ2-1 and V is TRBV10-3; TRBD1 aligns across 9 bases. Trimming removed 5 bases from V and 7 bases from J; junction bases left unmatched: 6. The CDR3 totals 14 residues. The germline gives CDR1 ENHRY, CDR2 SYGVKD. The CDR3 DNA sequence: TGTGCCATCAGTTCGGACAGGGGTGTTAATGAGCAGTTCTTC. This translates into CAISSDRGVNEQFF.

The gene calls are TRBV19 and TRBJ2-3; 10 bases line up with TRBD2. The CDR3 runs 16 residues. CDR1 and CDR2 (germline): LNHDA, SQIVND (reference sequence). V was clipped by 4 bases and J by 5 bases; unmatched bases: 9. CDR3 in DNA: TGTGCCAGTAGTACTGGGAAGCGGGGGGGCGGAGATACGCAGTATTTT. Its translation: CASSTGKRGGGDTQYF.

The chain uses TRBV5-1 and TRBJ2-1; 16 bases map to TRBD2. There are 18 residues in the CDR3. With 2 bases clipped from V and 7 bases from J, the junction kept 9 bases outside the gene matches. The germline CDR1 and CDR2 sequences are SGHRS and YFSETQ. The CDR3 bases are TGCGCCAGCAGCTTACTACCCTCGGGACTAGCGGGAGGGAATGAGCAGTTCTTC. This encodes CASSLLPSGLAGGNEQFF.

This clone was recorded only once. The chain employs TRBV2 and TRBJ2-7; 7 bases agree with TRBD1. The CDR3 has 14 amino acids. V was pared by 7 bases and J by 2 bases, with 8 bases of the junction left unmatched. CDR1 SNHLY and CDR2 FYNNEI come from the germline V gene. The CDR3 DNA reads as TGTGCCAGCAACTCGGGACAGCCCCCCTACGAGCAGTACTTC. The encoded protein is CASNSGQPPYEQYF.

V gene TRBV29-1 combines with J gene TRBJ1-2, with 8 bases identical to TRBD1. CDR3 length: 11 amino acids. Germline loops: CDR1 SQVTM, CDR2 ANQGSEA. V dropped 6 bases and J dropped 4; count of bases not matched to a gene: 1. The CDR3 region has the DNA TGCAGCGTCGGGACAGGCTATGGCTACACCTTC. It codes for CSVGTGYGYTF.

The chain has TRBV2 and TRBJ2-2; 10 positions match TRBD2. The V segment lost 6 bases and the J segment 1 base; nucleotides outside the gene matches: 2. CDR3 length equals 15 residues. From germline, CDR1 is SNHLY and CDR2 FYNNEI. CDR3 coding DNA: TGTGCCAGCAGCAGACTAGCGGGGAACACCGGGGAGCTGTTTTTT. This translates into CASSRLAGNTGELFF.

The rearrangement joins TRBV12-5 to TRBJ2-1, with TRBD2 matching 8 bases. After removal of 0 bases from V and 0 bases from J, the junction contained 10 bases not matched to a gene. The germline V gene has CDR1 LGHNT and CDR2 FRNRAP. The CDR3 is made up of 19 amino acids. In DNA, the CDR3 is TGTGCTAGTGGTTTGGTAGTAGGGCGGGGGGAAAGCTCCTACAATGAGCAGTTCTTC. Protein: CASGLVVGRGESSYNEQFF.

V gene TRBV6-5 combines with J gene TRBJ1-1; perhaps TRBD1 as D (5 bases). CDR1 is MNHEY and CDR2 is SVGAGI in the germline V gene. Trimming shortened V by 5 bases and J by 7 bases, and 11 bases separated the two germline ends. CDR3 length: 12 residues. CDR3 in amino acids: CASSLIDSEAFF. The CDR3, as DNA: TGTGCCAGCAGTCTCATCGACAGTGAAGCTTTCTTT.

The chain couples TRBV2 to TRBJ2-3; the D gene is possibly TRBD1 (5 bases). V lost 8 bases and J lost 0, with 12 bases in between. The CDR3 extends over 14 amino acids. Germline assignment: CDR1 SNHLY and CDR2 FYNNEI. The chain's CDR3 is CASLRQTSTDTQYF. In DNA, the CDR3 is TGTGCCAGCCTCAGACAGACTAGCACAGATACGCAGTATTTT.

CDR3 protein: CASSWDRDTEAFF. The CDR3 DNA sequence: TGTGCCAGCAGCTGGGACAGGGACACTGAAGCTTTCTTT. V usage is TRBV9 and J usage is TRBJ1-1, with TRBD1 matching over 9 bases. CDR1 is SGDLS and CDR2 is YYNGEE in the germline V gene. The CDR3 contains 13 residues. V was pared by 4 bases and J by 3 bases, with 1 base of the junction left unmatched.

The chain joins TRBV6-1 to TRBJ2-4, with 10 bases identical to TRBD1. V shed 4 bases, J shed 2 bases, and the junction held 8 bases outside the gene matches. CDR3 length equals 17 residues. Germline V gives CDR1 MNHNS, CDR2 SASEGT. The CDR3 loop is CASSGRQGAQTKNIQYF. DNA for the CDR3: TGTGCCAGCAGTGGACGACAGGGGGCCCAAACCAAAAACATTCAGTACTTC.

The chain is built from TRBV6-4 and TRBJ1-2; TRBD1 might be the D (6 bases). This CDR3 is built from 15 residues. The V gene lost 0 bases and the J gene lost 5 bases, with 13 bases spanning the gap. Per germline, CDR1 MRHNA and CDR2 SNTAGT. The CDR3 reads CASSDSEEGVYGYTF. The CDR3 bases are TGTGCCAGCAGTGACTCCGAAGAGGGGGTTTATGGCTACACCTTC.

The chain has TRBV7-8 and TRBJ1-6, with D possibly TRBD1 on 5 matching bases. V was cut by 0 bases and J by 9 bases, with 15 bases left in between. Germline V gives CDR1 SGHVS, CDR2 FQNEAQ. The CDR3 has 16 amino acids. This CDR3 is CASSLAVGSGSSPLHF. The CDR3 DNA reads as TGTGCCAGCAGCTTAGCAGTCGGGTCAGGGTCTTCACCCCTCCACTTT.

The chain carries TRBV29-1 and TRBJ2-5; D is uncertain. Trimming stripped 4 bases from V and 4 bases from J, with 4 bases between. The CDR3 contains 10 residues. Germline assignment: CDR1 SQVTM and CDR2 ANQGSEA. CDR3 residues: CSVGRETQYF. The CDR3 DNA sequence: TGCAGCGTTGGGAGAGAGACCCAGTACTTC. The entire variable domain, with the rest obtained from reference TRBV29-1 and TRBJ2-5, is as follows: SAVISQKPSRDICQRGTSLTIQCQVDSQVTMMFWYRQQPGQSLTLIATANQGSEATYESGFVIDKFPISRPNLTFSTLTVSNMSPEDSSIYLCSVGRETQYFGPGTRLLVL.

The CDR3 reads CASRTGQHTEAFF. The CDR3 DNA is TGTGCCAGCAGGACGGGACAGCACACTGAAGCTTTCTTT. The chain is built from TRBV2 and TRBJ1-1; 7 nucleotides agree with TRBD1. The ends lost 6 bases at V and 3 bases at J; junction bases unmatched: 4. This CDR3 comprises 13 residues. CDR1 is SNHLY and CDR2 is FYNNEI in the germline V gene.

The chain combines TRBV5-6 with TRBJ1-2; D is uncertain. Germline V CDR1 and CDR2: SGHDT, YYEEEE. V gave up 6 bases and J gave up 3 bases, with 15 bases separating them. The CDR3 is 14 residues long. The DNA for the CDR3 is TGTGCCAGCATCGTGGGCGGGGTGGACTATGGCTACACCTTC. The encoded protein is CASIVGGVDYGYTF.

The chain recombines TRBV3-1 (or the pseudogene TRBV3-2) with TRBJ2-5; D is unresolved. V was clipped by 0 bases and J by 4 bases, with 15 bases between them. The CDR3 runs 16 residues. The germline V gene has CDR1 LGHDT and CDR2 YNNKEL (reference sequence). The CDR3 DNA sequence: TGTGCCAGCAGCCAAGAAGTCCCAGGCTTCGGAGAGACCCAGTACTTC. This encodes CASSQEVPGFGETQYF.

This sequence joins TRBV12-5 and TRBJ1-4; D possibly corresponds to TRBD1 (5 bases). The CDR3 consists of 13 residues. Germline V gene data show CDR1 as LGHNT and CDR2 as FRNRAP. V was cut by 7 bases and J by 7 bases, with 13 bases left in between. CDR3 protein: CASAQGGAEKLFF. In DNA form, the CDR3 reads TGTGCTAGTGCTCAGGGAGGCGCTGAAAAACTGTTTTTT. The full variable domain, its missing parts supplied by reference TRBV12-5 and TRBJ1-4, is DARVTQTPRHKVTEMGQEVTMRCQPILGHNTVFWYRQTMMQGLELLAYFRNRAPLDDSGMPKDRFSAEMPDATLATLKIQPSEPRDSAVYFCASAQGGAEKLFFGSGTQLSVL.

V is TRBV2 and J is TRBJ2-7; D is possibly TRBD1 (5 bases). Germline loops: CDR1 SNHLY, CDR2 FYNNEI. The V end was cut by 11 bases, the J end by 0 bases, with 17 bases between. The CDR3 extends over 14 amino acids. The CDR3 sequence is CAGRQRGHSYEQYF. CDR3 DNA: TGTGCCGGGCGTCAAAGGGGCCACTCCTACGAGCAGTACTTC.

The chain joins TRBV5-1 to TRBJ1-4; 8 nucleotides align to TRBD1. The CDR3 contains 16 residues. V dropped 3 bases and J dropped 0; count of bases not matched to a gene: 4. In germline, CDR1 is SGHRS, CDR2 YFSETQ. The CDR3 reads CASSSDRVATNEKLFF. Written as DNA, the CDR3 is TGCGCCAGCAGCTCGGACAGGGTTGCAACTAATGAAAAACTGTTTTTT.

This chain links TRBV7-3 with TRBJ2-1, with 8 nucleotides matching TRBD1. Germline V gives CDR1 SGHTA, CDR2 FQGTGA. The V segment lost 5 bases and the J segment 8 bases; nucleotides outside the gene matches: 14. The CDR3 covers 16 residues. As DNA, the CDR3 is TGTGCCAGCAGCACCGGGTGGGGACAGGCCTCCGATGAGCAGTTCTTC. Amino acids: CASSTGWGQASDEQFF.

This sequence joins TRBV6-5 and TRBJ1-6; D unclear. Germline values: CDR1 MNHEY, CDR2 SVGAGI. The CDR3 contains 14 residues. V was clipped by 9 bases and J by 7 bases, with 16 bases between them. The chain's CDR3 is CASQRTGDNSPLHF. In DNA form, the CDR3 reads TGTGCCAGTCAACGAACGGGAGACAATTCACCCCTCCACTTT.